Following are 21 T cell receptor beta chains from one sample sequenced in a study of T cell clonotyping in hematopoietic cell transplantation. Clones were read by immunoSEQ multiplex PCR, and TCRdb kept only the in-frame ones, dropping some. The profile shows roughly 5,000 clones, about 95% of them singletons. Sequenced material: PBMCs, taken 180 days after allogeneic stem cell transplant. The receptor set was obtained from a male patient between 60 and 69 years old who had an allogeneic stem cell transplant from a related donor, so the T cells may come from the graft donor. Some clones in this sample may be carry-over from other donors' samples.

The V gene is TRBV4-2, the J gene TRBJ2-7; D tentatively fits TRBD1 or TRBD2 (6 bases each). The CDR3 totals 14 residues. Germline values: CDR1 LGHNA, CDR2 YNFKEQ. Trimming left V 1 base short and J 6 bases short, with 13 bases between. The CDR3 DNA reads as TGTGCCAGCAGCCAAGGGTCAGGGGACTGCGAGCAGTACTTC. Translation gives CASSQGSGDCEQYF.

This clone occurred once. The rearrangement uses TRBV6-5 and TRBJ2-7, with D maybe TRBD2 (6 bases). The V end lost 6 bases, the J end lost 4 bases, and 13 bases lay between the germline ends. The length of the CDR3 is 13 residues. Germline V gene sequence: CDR1 MNHEY, CDR2 SVGAGI. The CDR3 DNA follows: TGTGCCAGCAGACCCCTCCGGGGGTACGAGCAGTACTTC. It codes for CASRPLRGYEQYF.

V is TRBV5-1 and J is TRBJ2-5, with 11 bases that match TRBD1. This CDR3 has 15 amino acids. Trimming cost V 3 bases and J 5 bases; bases outside gene matches: 6. Germline loops: CDR1 SGHRS, CDR2 YFSETQ. The CDR3: CASSSDRGQGETQYF. For the CDR3, the DNA is TGCGCCAGCAGCTCGGACAGGGGGCAGGGGGAGACCCAGTACTTC.

This clone appeared a single time. This chain links TRBV5-4 with TRBJ2-7, with D tentatively TRBD2 (6 bases). The germline V gene has CDR1 SGHNT and CDR2 YYREEE (reference sequence). The CDR3 sequence is 14 residues long. Trimming left V 4 bases short and J 4 bases short, with 15 bases between. The CDR3 DNA reads as TGTGCCAGCAGCCAAGGAGGGACGGGTTACGAGCAGTACTTC. Translating it yields CASSQGGTGYEQYF. Based on the CDR3 plus reference TRBV5-4 and TRBJ2-7, the full variable domain is ETGVTQSPTHLIKTRGQQVTLRCSSQSGHNTVSWYQQALGQGPQFIFQYYREEENGRGNFPPRFSGLQFPNYSSELNVNALELDDSALYLCASSQGGTGYEQYFGPGTRLTVT.

This clone has only one observation. The chain carries TRBV29-1 and TRBJ1-1; 7 nucleotides line up with TRBD1. Trimming at V came to 3 bases and at J to 10 bases, leaving 11 bases not matched to a gene. CDR3 length equals 13 residues. Germline values: CDR1 SQVTM, CDR2 ANQGSEA. The CDR3 nucleotides read TGCAGCGTTGACCCGGACAGGTCCTTACTAGCTTTCTTT. Translating gives CSVDPDRSLLAFF. The variable domain in full, completed from reference TRBV29-1 and TRBJ1-1, reads SAVISQKPSRDICQRGTSLTIQCQVDSQVTMMFWYRQQPGQSLTLIATANQGSEATYESGFVIDKFPISRPNLTFSTLTVSNMSPEDSSIYLCSVDPDRSLLAFFGQGTRLTVV.

This clone showed up just a few times. The chain couples TRBV12-5 to TRBJ1-2; D not certain. With 1 base removed from V and 4 bases from J, the gap between germline ends came to 16 bases. Germline V gene sequence: CDR1 LGHNT, CDR2 FRNRAP. CDR3 size: 16 residues. The CDR3 loop is CASGLGGSGGAYGYTF. The CDR3 nucleotides are TGTGCTAGTGGTTTGGGAGGGAGTGGTGGCGCCTATGGCTACACCTTC.

The CDR3 sequence: CASSQDRNLPGTDTQYF. In DNA form, the CDR3 reads TGCGCCAGCAGCCAAGATCGGAACCTCCCTGGGACAGATACGCAGTATTTT. This chain links TRBV4-3 with TRBJ2-3; D unclear. In germline, CDR1 is LGHNA, CDR2 YSLEER. This CDR3 spans 17 amino acids. V gave up 0 bases and J gave up 3 bases, with 16 bases separating them.

The rearrangement links TRBV30 to TRBJ2-2, with D unclear. V gave up 3 bases and J gave up 7 bases, with 18 bases separating them. The germline V gene has CDR1 GTSNPN and CDR2 SVGIG (reference sequence). The CDR3 covers 15 residues. The CDR3: CAWSPKKAGHGELFF. CDR3 DNA: TGTGCCTGGAGCCCTAAGAAGGCCGGTCACGGGGAGCTGTTTTTT.

This rearrangement joins TRBV5-1 to TRBJ2-3, with 7 bases matching TRBD1. With 4 bases clipped from V and 0 bases from J, the junction kept 5 bases outside the gene matches. The length of the CDR3 is 15 residues. Germline CDR1 SGHRS, CDR2 YFSETQ. CDR3 in DNA: TGCGCCAGCAGCGGGACAGTGTCTAGCACAGATACGCAGTATTTT. This translates into CASSGTVSSTDTQYF. The full variable domain, its missing parts supplied by reference TRBV5-1 and TRBJ2-3, is KAGVTQTPRYLIKTRGQQVTLSCSPISGHRSVSWYQQTPGQGLQFLFEYFSETQRNKGNFPGRFSGRQFSNSRSEMNVSTLELGDSALYLCASSGTVSSTDTQYFGPGTRLTVL.

This rearrangement joins TRBV19 to TRBJ1-2, with D hard to call. The CDR3 is made up of 14 amino acids. The V end was cut by 3 bases, the J end by 6 bases, with 14 bases between. The germline V gene has CDR1 LNHDA and CDR2 SQIVND (reference sequence). The CDR3 loop reads CASSMLRAGDGYTF. In nucleotides, the CDR3 is TGTGCCAGTAGTATGTTAAGGGCGGGCGATGGCTACACCTTC.

The rearrangement uses TRBV30 and TRBJ2-1; 14 nucleotides line up with TRBD2. The V segment lost 3 bases and the J segment 8 bases; nucleotides outside the gene matches: 3. CDR1 is GTSNPN and CDR2 is SVGIG in the germline V gene (reference sequence). This CDR3 comprises 14 residues. The CDR3 is CAWRGLAGVDEQFF. CDR3 DNA sequence: TGTGCCTGGAGGGGACTAGCGGGAGTGGATGAGCAGTTCTTC.

This sequence joins TRBV4-2 and TRBJ2-7, with 15 positions matching TRBD2. V lost 4 bases, J lost 7 bases, and 2 bases stayed unmatched. Germline V gene data show CDR1 as LGHNA and CDR2 as YNFKEQ. The CDR3 extends over 14 amino acids. CDR3 residues: CASSRGLAGGEQYF. CDR3 coding DNA: TGTGCCAGCAGCCGGGGACTAGCGGGGGGTGAGCAGTACTTC.

The J gene is TRBJ2-7, the V gene TRBV7-9; the match to TRBD2 covers 10 bases. CDR1 is SEHNR and CDR2 is FQNEAQ in the germline V gene (reference sequence). Losses at the gene ends were 5 bases for V and 2 bases for J; bases not matched to a gene: 6. The CDR3 sequence is 15 residues long. The CDR3 nucleotides are TGTGCCAGCAGCCCCGGACTAGCGGAGCCCTACGAGCAGTACTTC. Its translation is CASSPGLAEPYEQYF.

This chain uses TRBV2 with TRBJ2-7; 8 bases agree with TRBD1. CDR3 length: 13 amino acids. Germline-derived CDR1 and CDR2 are SNHLY and FYNNEI. J gave up 4 bases and V 6 bases, and 5 bases lay outside the gene matches. CDR3 amino acids: CASRVDREYEQYF. The CDR3 coding sequence is TGTGCCAGCAGAGTGGACAGGGAGTACGAGCAGTACTTC.

The chain employs TRBV6-5 and TRBJ2-5; 8 bases are a match to TRBD2. The CDR3 sequence is 13 residues long. V shed 5 bases, J shed 5 bases, and the junction held 4 bases outside the gene matches. From germline, CDR1 is MNHEY and CDR2 SVGAGI. CDR3 sequence: CASSVPGGETQYF. CDR3 nucleotides: TGTGCCAGCAGTGTACCGGGAGGGGAGACCCAGTACTTC.

This chain links TRBV7-8 with TRBJ2-7; 7 bases are shared with TRBD2. J lost 2 bases, V lost 1 base, and 11 bases had no gene match. CDR1 and CDR2 (germline): SGHVS, FQNEAQ. The CDR3 spans 17 residues. The CDR3 loop reads CASSLGWEGIVPYEQYF. The DNA for the CDR3 is TGTGCCAGCAGCTTAGGGTGGGAGGGCATCGTACCCTACGAGCAGTACTTC.

This chain connects TRBV5-8 to TRBJ2-3; perhaps D is TRBD1 or TRBD2 (5 bases each). CDR3 length: 15 amino acids. V was clipped by 2 bases and J by 2 bases, with 12 bases between them. CDR1 is SGHTS and CDR2 is YDEGEE in the germline V gene. The DNA for the CDR3 is TGTGCCAGCAGCTTCCGGGACCCAAACACAGATACGCAGTATTTT. It specifies CASSFRDPNTDTQYF. The full variable domain, completed using reference TRBV5-8 and TRBJ2-3, is EAGVTQSPTHLIKTRGQQATLRCSPISGHTSVYWYQQALGLGLQFLLWYDEGEERNRGNFPPRFSGRQFPNYSSELNVNALELEDSALYLCASSFRDPNTDTQYFGPGTRLTVL.

The chain employs TRBV29-1 and TRBJ2-7; D is unclear. The CDR3 sequence is 12 residues long. Germline CDR1 and CDR2: SQVTM and ANQGSEA. Trimming removed 2 bases at V and 1 base at J, with 6 bases between. CDR3 loop: CSVERGSYEQYF. In nucleotides, the CDR3 is TGCAGCGTTGAACGAGGTTCCTACGAGCAGTACTTC.

The chain joins TRBV5-1 to TRBJ2-2; either TRBD1 or TRBD2 may supply D (5 bases each). The V and J ends lost 4 bases and 4 bases respectively, with 14 bases between them. In germline, CDR1 is SGHRS, CDR2 YFSETQ. The CDR3 is 15 residues long. The CDR3 region is CASSEGQLTTGELFF. The CDR3 bases are TGCGCCAGCAGCGAGGGGCAGCTCACCACCGGGGAGCTGTTTTTT.

The chain recombines TRBV4-3 with TRBJ1-2, with TRBD1 identical over 7 bases. CDR3 length: 17 amino acids. Per germline, CDR1 LGHNA and CDR2 YSLEER. V was pared by 2 bases and J by 4 bases, with 13 bases of the junction left unmatched. The CDR3 loop reads CASSQTTTGTGVYGYTF. CDR3 coding DNA: TGCGCCAGCAGCCAAACCACGACAGGGACGGGCGTCTATGGCTACACCTTC.

V usage is TRBV5-1 and J usage is TRBJ2-7; 7 bases are shared with TRBD2. V lost 0 bases, J lost 4 bases, and 10 bases stayed unmatched. CDR3 length equals 16 residues. CDR1 is SGHRS and CDR2 is YFSETQ in the germline V gene. CDR3 coding DNA: TGCGCCAGCAGCTTGGGAGCAGACTGGCGGGGGTACGAGCAGTACTTC. Translated, it gives CASSLGADWRGYEQYF.